This T cell receptor (beta chain) was sequenced during a study of beta chain features in type 1 diabetes. Of note for this clone: As yet, its antigen is unknown.

The isolated RNA, all of it, was reverse transcribed, so expressed TCRB transcripts were what got sequenced. Libraries were prepared by immunoSEQ multiplex PCR; TCRdb keeps only in-frame clonotypes and omits some of them. The table records hundreds of thousands of clones, 14% to 15% of them present only once. Between the trimmed V and J ends, which lost 0 bases and 1 base, there was a span of 8 bases. This CDR3 spans 15 amino acids. Germline V gene lookup returns CDR1 SGHNT and CDR2 YYREEE (reference sequence). Study-wide findings and caveats: In all four CD4+ subsets, TCRB CDR3 length was significantly, moderately reduced in type 1 diabetes. For patients, the naive, central memory and Treg TCRB repertoires appeared more alike than for healthy donors.

Material: naive CD4+ T cells from blood. The gene calls are TRBV5-4 and TRBJ2-4, with a tentative D call TRBD2 (6 bases). The receptor was isolated from a man in his late teens or twenties with type 1 diabetes. The CDR3: CASSLGGEAKNIQYF. The CDR3 DNA sequence: TGTGCCAGCAGCTTGGGGGGGGAGGCCAAAAACATTCAGTACTTC.